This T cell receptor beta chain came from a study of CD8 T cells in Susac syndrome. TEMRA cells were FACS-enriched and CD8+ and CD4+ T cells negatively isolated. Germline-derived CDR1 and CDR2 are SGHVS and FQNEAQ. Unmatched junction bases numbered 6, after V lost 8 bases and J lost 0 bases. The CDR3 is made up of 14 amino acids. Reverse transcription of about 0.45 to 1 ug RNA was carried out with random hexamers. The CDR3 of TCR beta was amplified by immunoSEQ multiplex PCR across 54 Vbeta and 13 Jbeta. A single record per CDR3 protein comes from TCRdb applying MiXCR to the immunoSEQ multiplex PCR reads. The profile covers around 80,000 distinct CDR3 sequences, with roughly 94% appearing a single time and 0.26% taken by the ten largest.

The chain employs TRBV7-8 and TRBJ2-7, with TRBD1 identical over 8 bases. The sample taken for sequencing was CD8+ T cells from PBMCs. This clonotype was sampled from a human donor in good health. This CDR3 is CASGDRGSSYEQYF. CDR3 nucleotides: TGTGCCAGCGGCGACAGGGGAAGCTCCTACGAGCAGTACTTC. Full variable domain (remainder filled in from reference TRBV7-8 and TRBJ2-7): GAGVSQSPRYKVAKRGQDVALRCDPISGHVSLFWYQQALGQGPEFLTYFQNEAQLDKSGLPSDRFFAERPEGSVSTLKIQRTQQEDSAVYLCASGDRGSSYEQYFGPGTRLTVT.